These 7 T cell receptor beta chains were all obtained from the same sample, sequenced in a study of human T cells and chemical hapten exposure. Time point in this sample: pre-sensitization, week 0. Treatment noted: therapeutic diphenylcyclopropenone sensitization with weekly scalp DPC. In TCRdb, the RACE reads were re-called with MiXCR into one record per CDR3 protein. This sample has under 70,000 distinct CDR3 sequences; roughly 12% occur once, and the top ten carry 4%. The sample was whole blood, taken in connection with sensitization to the hapten diphenylcyclopropenone (DPC). These receptors came from a woman in her thirties or forties with alopecia areata. Some clones in this sample may be carry-over from other donors' samples.

This clonotype was detected ten times or more. The chain employs TRBV6-2 or TRBV6-3 and TRBJ2-1; TRBD2 is a possible D gene (6 bases). Germline CDR1 and CDR2: MNHEY and SVGEGT. The CDR3 loop spans 17 amino acids. V lost 2 bases to trimming and J lost 0 bases, with 14 bases between them. DNA of the CDR3: TGTGCCAGCAGTTACCCGACTAGTGCACCCTCCTACAATGAGCAGTTCTTC. As protein: CASSYPTSAPSYNEQFF.

CDR3 in DNA: TGTGCCAGCAGCCAGGGGCTAGCGGGGGCAGATACGCAGTATTTT. Protein product: CASSQGLAGADTQYF. The chain couples TRBV3-1 to TRBJ2-3; TRBD2 matches 10 bases. The J segment lost 4 bases and the V segment lost 3 bases, leaving 4 bases of the junction unmatched. The CDR3 is 15 amino acids. Germline CDR1 and CDR2: LGHDT and YNNKEL (reference sequence).

The chain has TRBV7-9 and TRBJ1-4; D is uncertain. CDR3 size: 13 residues. Trimming shortened V by 1 base and J by 7 bases, and 7 bases separated the two germline ends. CDR1 is SEHNR and CDR2 is FQNEAQ in the germline V gene (reference sequence). This CDR3 reads CASSLGNGEKLFF. Written as DNA, the CDR3 is TGTGCCAGCAGCTTAGGGAATGGTGAAAAACTGTTTTTT. Drawing the rest from reference TRBV7-9 and TRBJ1-4, the complete variable domain is DTGVSQNPRHKITKRGQNVTFRCDPISEHNRLYWYRQTLGQGPEFLTYFQNEAQLEKSRLLSDRFSAERPKGSFSTLEIQRTEQGDSAMYLCASSLGNGEKLFFGSGTQLSVL.

This clonotype occurred many times. The V call is TRBV7-9, the J call TRBJ2-7, with D possibly being TRBD2 (6 bases). The CDR3 contains 14 residues. V was trimmed by 6 bases and J by 3 bases, leaving 15 bases between them. Germline CDR1 reads SEHNR; CDR2 reads FQNEAQ (reference sequence). CDR3 in amino acids: CASSSGTGYYEQYF. As DNA, the CDR3 is TGTGCCAGCAGTTCCGGGACTGGGTACTACGAGCAGTACTTC.

This clonotype has a count of ten or more. The CDR3 DNA is TGCAGTGCGTACCTATCTGGGCCTTATGGCTACACCTTC. It encodes CSAYLSGPYGYTF. The chain has TRBV20-1 and TRBJ1-2; D remains unclear. The length of the CDR3 is 13 residues. The germline CDR1 and CDR2 sequences are DFQATT and SNEGSKA (reference sequence). V dropped 6 bases and J dropped 5 bases, with 16 bases sitting between them.

The chain combines TRBV6-5 with TRBJ2-1, with D perhaps matching TRBD1 or TRBD2 (6 bases each). Germline V gene sequence: CDR1 MNHEY, CDR2 SVGAGI. The V and J ends lost 6 bases and 6 bases respectively, with 15 bases between them. The CDR3 contains 14 residues. CDR3 residues: CASSNGGPFNEQFF. In nucleotides, the CDR3 is TGTGCCAGCAGCAATGGGGGGCCCTTCAATGAGCAGTTCTTC.

This clonotype came up a few times. J is TRBJ2-1 and V is TRBV29-1, with 7 bases aligning to TRBD1. V gave up 3 bases and J gave up 4 bases; unmatched junction bases: 6. The CDR3 runs to 14 residues. The V gene's germline CDR1 is SQVTM and CDR2 ANQGSEA. As DNA, the CDR3 is TGCAGCGTTGATTATGTCAGGGGGTACAATGAGCAGTTCTTC. The encoded protein is CSVDYVRGYNEQFF.